The 25 T cell receptor beta chains listed next were all sequenced from one sample in a study of response to subunit inactivated influenza vaccine. TCRdb fed the RT-PCR reads into MiXCR, producing one record per CDR3 protein. Altogether 250,000 to 350,000 distinct CDR3 sequences are present, 20% to 25% being singletons, with the ten largest covering 10%. Specimen: PBMCs from blood, collected 21 months after vaccination. Receptors originate from a man aged 50 to 69 who received an inactivated influenza vaccine.

This clonotype showed up just a few times. The chain combines TRBV12-3 or TRBV12-4 with TRBJ2-1; D possibly corresponds to TRBD2 (6 bases). The CDR3 contains 13 residues. The V and J ends lost 1 base and 9 bases respectively, with 10 bases between them. DNA for the CDR3: TGTGCCAGCAGTTTAGTGGAGGGGCTTGAGCAGTTCTTC. The encoded protein is CASSLVEGLEQFF.

The table lists this clonotype with a few counts. The rearrangement joins TRBV19 to TRBJ1-5, with D hard to call. Germline V gene sequence: CDR1 LNHDA, CDR2 SQIVND (reference sequence). The V and J ends lost 4 bases and 6 bases respectively, with 16 bases between them. CDR3 length: 15 amino acids. CDR3 sequence reads: CASSTPQGFRQPQHF. The CDR3 bases are TGTGCCAGTAGTACCCCCCAAGGGTTCCGTCAGCCCCAGCATTTT. The full variable domain, with the rest looked up from reference TRBV19 and TRBJ1-5, is DGGITQSPKYLFRKEGQNVTLSCEQNLNHDAMYWYRQDPGQGLRLIYYSQIVNDFQKGDIAEGYSVSREKKESFPLTVTSAQKNPTAFYLCASSTPQGFRQPQHFGDGTRLSIL.

This chain uses TRBV4-3 with TRBJ1-6, with 9 bases that match TRBD1. Per the germline V gene, CDR1 is LGHNA and CDR2 is YSLEER. V lost 0 bases and J lost 10; bases outside the gene matches: 4. The CDR3 is 15 residues long. The CDR3 coding sequence is TGCGCCAGCAGCCAAGATCGGGACAGGGTATCACCCCTCCACTTT. Amino acid sequence: CASSQDRDRVSPLHF.

This clonotype was observed a few times. J is TRBJ2-3 and V is TRBV5-1, with TRBD2 matching over 11 bases. V gave up 4 bases and J gave up 5 bases; unmatched junction bases: 3. The CDR3 is made up of 14 amino acids. Germline V gives CDR1 SGHRS, CDR2 YFSETQ. CDR3 residues: CASSLTSGEDTQYF. Written as DNA, the CDR3 is TGCGCCAGCAGCCTGACTAGCGGGGAAGATACGCAGTATTTT.

This clonotype was found a few times. This sequence joins TRBV7-9 and TRBJ1-2, with D possibly matching TRBD1 (6 bases). CDR1 is SEHNR, CDR2 FQNEAQ, per germline (reference sequence). Trimming left V 4 bases short and J 1 base short, with 13 bases between. This CDR3 contains 15 residues. CDR3 in DNA: TGTGCCAGCAGCTCCCCCGCAGGGGATAACTATGGCTACACCTTC. It yields the protein CASSSPAGDNYGYTF.

This clonotype was recorded a few times. This chain uses TRBV5-1 with TRBJ2-1, with 7 bases aligning to TRBD2. This CDR3 is built from 15 residues. Germline V lookup: CDR1 SGHRS, CDR2 YFSETQ. The V gene end was trimmed by 0 bases and the J gene end by 6 bases; junction bases not matched to a gene: 6. The CDR3 region has the DNA TGCGCCAGCAGCTTGGTGGCGGGAGAGGTCAATGAGCAGTTCTTC. Translating gives CASSLVAGEVNEQFF.

The chain carries TRBV6-2 or TRBV6-3 and TRBJ2-7; 7 bases are shared with TRBD1. The CDR3 totals 14 residues. The J segment lost 0 bases and the V segment lost 7 bases, leaving 6 bases of the junction unmatched. CDR1 is MNHEY, CDR2 SVGEGT, per germline. CDR3 sequence: CASTLQGPSYEQYF. CDR3 sequence (DNA): TGTGCCAGCACCCTACAGGGGCCCTCCTACGAGCAGTACTTC.

This clonotype was counted only a few times. The genes are TRBV5-5 and TRBJ1-5, with D possibly being TRBD1 (6 bases). Germline CDR1 SGHKS, CDR2 YYEKEE (reference sequence). This CDR3 is 17 amino acids long. V dropped 1 base and J dropped 5 bases, with 19 bases sitting between them. CDR3 sequence reads: CASSLLRYRDADQPQHF. The DNA of the CDR3 is TGTGCCAGCAGCTTGCTGCGATACAGGGATGCGGATCAGCCCCAGCATTTT.

This clonotype was counted only a few times. The gene calls are TRBV6-1 and TRBJ2-7; D is possibly TRBD2 (6 bases). The CDR3 consists of 14 residues. The germline CDR1 and CDR2 sequences are MNHNS and SASEGT. The V end lost 7 bases, the J end lost 0 bases, and 13 bases lay between the germline ends. The CDR3 is CASNRAGFSYEQYF. In DNA, the CDR3 is TGTGCCAGCAACAGAGCGGGCTTCTCCTACGAGCAGTACTTC.

The chain is built from TRBV6-1 and TRBJ1-1; 8 bases fit TRBD1. Germline assignment: CDR1 MNHNS and CDR2 SASEGT. This CDR3 has 15 residues. Germline trimming cut 6 bases from V and 3 bases from J; bases unmatched to any gene: 9. CDR3 nucleotide sequence: TGTGCCAGCAGCCCCTCACAGGGGGATTACACTGAAGCTTTCTTT. This translates into CASSPSQGDYTEAFF.

The chain couples TRBV4-1 to TRBJ1-4; unclear D gene. The germline V gene has CDR1 MGHRA and CDR2 YSYEKL. With 0 bases removed from V and 7 bases from J, the gap between germline ends came to 12 bases. This CDR3 region has 15 residues. The CDR3 DNA sequence: TGCGCCAGCAGCCAAGAGACGATTCCTTCTGAAAAACTGTTTTTT. As protein: CASSQETIPSEKLFF.

The chain carries TRBV4-3 and TRBJ2-7, with a possible D match to TRBD1 (5 bases). CDR3 size: 15 residues. Germline V CDR1 and CDR2: LGHNA, YSLEER. V dropped 4 bases and J dropped 0 bases, with 13 bases sitting between them. The chain's CDR3 is CASSPRHRNSYEQYF. As DNA, the CDR3 is TGCGCCAGCAGCCCGCGTCACAGGAACTCCTACGAGCAGTACTTC.

The chain couples TRBV29-1 to TRBJ2-1, with 10 bases identical to TRBD1. Germline values: CDR1 SQVTM, CDR2 ANQGSEA. CDR3 length equals 14 residues. The V and J ends lost 1 base and 9 bases, in that order; junction bases with no gene match: 6. The CDR3 protein is CSVEGTGGIFEQFF. Here the CDR3 DNA reads TGCAGCGTTGAAGGGACAGGGGGAATCTTTGAGCAGTTCTTC.

This chain connects TRBV10-3 to TRBJ2-5; D may be TRBD1 (6 bases). Trimming removed 6 bases from V and 4 bases from J, with 9 bases in between. Germline CDR1 is ENHRY and CDR2 is SYGVKD. The CDR3 spans 12 residues. CDR3 sequence: CAIRDRRETQYF. The CDR3 DNA follows: TGTGCCATCAGGGACAGAAGAGAGACCCAGTACTTC.

A few counts support this clonotype. The rearrangement uses TRBV11-3 and TRBJ2-7; D is ambiguous. The V and J ends lost 5 bases and 3 bases respectively, with 14 bases between them. Germline V lookup: CDR1 SGHNT, CDR2 YENEEA. The CDR3 length is 14 residues. In DNA form, the CDR3 reads TGTGCCAGCAGCCCCGACGGCACCCTCTACGAGCAGTACTTC. Its translation is CASSPDGTLYEQYF.

This clonotype was recorded many times. In DNA, the CDR3 is TGCGCCAGCAGCACCGGGTCCGGCGGGGAGCTGTTTTTT. Protein sequence: CASSTGSGGELFF. The V and J genes are TRBV5-1 and TRBJ2-2, with no clear D. V was trimmed by 4 bases and J by 7 bases, leaving 11 bases between them. The CDR3 runs to 13 residues. The germline CDR1 and CDR2 sequences are SGHRS and YFSETQ. The complete variable domain, with remaining parts taken from reference TRBV5-1 and TRBJ2-2, reads KAGVTQTPRYLIKTRGQQVTLSCSPISGHRSVSWYQQTPGQGLQFLFEYFSETQRNKGNFPGRFSGRQFSNSRSEMNVSTLELGDSALYLCASSTGSGGELFFGEGSRLTVL.

The sample holds a few counts of this clonotype. The chain carries TRBV12-3 or TRBV12-4 and TRBJ2-1; possible D gene TRBD2, 6 bases. This CDR3 comprises 16 residues. V shed 4 bases and J shed 7 bases, with 20 bases lying between them. The CDR3: CASSSLFPLALNEQFF. The CDR3 DNA sequence: TGTGCCAGCAGTTCCCTCTTCCCCCTAGCGTTGAATGAGCAGTTCTTC.

This clonotype occurred a few times. The CDR3, as DNA: TGTGCCAGCAGCAAGGCAGGGGGGCAAGGTGAGCAGTTCTTC. It specifies CASSKAGGQGEQFF. The J gene is TRBJ2-1, the V gene TRBV12-3 or TRBV12-4; possible D gene TRBD1, 7 bases. The CDR3 runs to 14 residues. Trimming pared 6 bases from V and 9 bases from J, leaving 18 bases between.

This clonotype has a handful of counts. The chain uses TRBV29-1 and TRBJ1-2, with a tentative D call TRBD1 (6 bases). The CDR3 totals 13 residues. Germline assignment: CDR1 SQVTM and CDR2 ANQGSEA. V was trimmed by 3 bases and J by 8 bases, leaving 16 bases between them. CDR3 region: CSVDSPGAQGYTF. CDR3 DNA: TGCAGCGTTGATTCTCCGGGGGCGCAGGGCTACACCTTC.

The sample holds many counts of this clonotype. Here the CDR3 reads CASSPDRDYGYTF. CDR3 sequence (DNA): TGTGCCAGCAGCCCTGACAGGGACTATGGCTACACCTTC. This chain connects TRBV5-6 to TRBJ1-2; 7 nucleotides line up with TRBD1. V lost 4 bases to trimming and J lost 3 bases; unmatched junction nucleotides: 3. CDR1 SGHDT and CDR2 YYEEEE come from the germline V gene. This CDR3 is 13 amino acids long. The full variable domain, completed using reference TRBV5-6 and TRBJ1-2, is DAGVTQSPTHLIKTRGQQVTLRCSPKSGHDTVSWYQQALGQGPQFIFQYYEEEERQRGNFPDRFSGHQFPNYSSELNVNALLLGDSALYLCASSPDRDYGYTFGSGTRLTVV.

This clonotype was observed at least ten times. The genes are TRBV25-1 and TRBJ1-5, with 9 bases lining up with TRBD1. The CDR3 totals 15 residues. From germline, CDR1 is MGHDK and CDR2 SYGVNS. Trimming at V came to 3 bases and at J to 4 bases, leaving 4 bases not matched to a gene. The CDR3 coding sequence is TGTGCCAGCAGTGAGTCGACAGGGGGAAATCAGCCCCAGCATTTT. It yields the protein CASSESTGGNQPQHF.

The chain has TRBV5-1 and TRBJ1-2; D uncertain. V lost 1 base and J 4 bases, leaving 17 bases between the germline ends. Germline-derived CDR1 and CDR2 are SGHRS and YFSETQ. This CDR3 is built from 16 residues. CDR3 DNA: TGCGCCAGCAGCTTGACGTTGGCGGGCCAGAGCTATGGCTACACCTTC. This translates into CASSLTLAGQSYGYTF.

This clonotype was picked up a small number of times. The V and J genes are TRBV7-9 and TRBJ1-2; no clear D gene. The V gene lost 5 bases and the J gene lost 2 bases, with 15 bases spanning the gap. The CDR3 has 15 amino acids. From germline, CDR1 is SEHNR and CDR2 FQNEAQ (reference sequence). CDR3 coding DNA: TGTGCCAGCAGCCAAGGAGAAGGCTCCAACTATGGCTACACCTTC. This gives the protein CASSQGEGSNYGYTF.

This clonotype was seen repeatedly, ten times or more. The V call is TRBV7-8, the J call TRBJ1-1; 7 positions agree with TRBD1. The V and J ends lost 2 bases and 7 bases, in that order; junction bases with no gene match: 7. This CDR3 has 14 residues. Germline CDR1 reads SGHVS; CDR2 reads FQNEAQ. The CDR3 coding sequence is TGTGCCAGCAGCTTATTCGGGACAGTCCTTGAAGCTTTCTTT. This encodes CASSLFGTVLEAFF.

This clonotype was seen at least ten times. CDR3 nucleotides: TGCAGTGCTAGAGGTTCAGGCAGGGGAAACACTGAAGCTTTCTTT. It specifies CSARGSGRGNTEAFF. V gene TRBV20-1 combines with J gene TRBJ1-1; maybe TRBD1 (6 bases). The CDR3 contains 15 residues. Trimming shortened V by 1 base and J by 2 bases, and 14 bases separated the two germline ends. Germline V gene sequence: CDR1 DFQATT, CDR2 SNEGSKA (reference sequence).